This entry lists 23 T cell receptor beta chains sequenced from one sample in a study of T cells after yellow fever vaccination. TCRdb re-called the 5' RACE reads through MiXCR, storing one row per CDR3 protein. The table has some 120,000 distinct CDR3 sequences, 8% to 9.5% seen once. The sample was CD8+ T cells sorted from PBMCs, taken 45 days after the yellow fever booster vaccination. The receptors stem from a man aged 30 to 39 who received the YFV17D yellow fever vaccine.

This clonotype has at least ten counts. V is TRBV6-1 and J is TRBJ1-1; 8 positions agree with TRBD1. The CDR3 covers 14 residues. From germline, CDR1 is MNHNS and CDR2 SASEGT. The junction had 11 bases not matched to a gene; V was cut back by 9 bases and J by 5 bases. The CDR3 is CARLDDRGGTEAFF. The CDR3 DNA is TGTGCCAGGCTAGATGACAGGGGAGGAACTGAAGCTTTCTTT.

This clonotype was recorded many times. The V gene is TRBV4-2, the J gene TRBJ2-4; 7 bases are shared with TRBD2. V shed 0 bases, J shed 7 bases, and the junction held 3 bases outside the gene matches. Germline V lookup: CDR1 LGHNA, CDR2 YNFKEQ. This CDR3 comprises 14 residues. The CDR3 sequence: CASSQDRDYNIQYF. The CDR3, as DNA: TGTGCCAGCAGCCAAGACCGGGACTATAACATTCAGTACTTC.

This chain links TRBV4-3 with TRBJ2-4; the D gene could be TRBD1 or TRBD2 (7 bases each). V shed 0 bases and J shed 8 bases, with 14 bases lying between them. This CDR3 is built from 15 residues. Germline V gives CDR1 LGHNA, CDR2 YSLEER. CDR3 DNA: TGCGCCAGCAGCCAAGATGTGGCAGGGGGGGACATTCAGTACTTC. Protein product: CASSQDVAGGDIQYF.

This clonotype has ten or more counts. The chain carries TRBV18 and TRBJ1-1; 7 bases are shared with TRBD1. The CDR3 is made up of 12 amino acids. Unmatched junction bases numbered 12, after V lost 8 bases and J lost 12 bases. CDR1 is KGHSH, CDR2 LQKENI, per germline. This chain's CDR3 is CASQGGRSKTFF. CDR3 nucleotides: TGTGCCAGCCAAGGGGGCAGGAGTAAAACTTTCTTT.

The chain combines TRBV3-1 with TRBJ1-1; 9 positions match TRBD1. V dropped 4 bases and J dropped 2; count of bases not matched to a gene: 5. Germline assignment: CDR1 LGHDT and CDR2 YNNKEL (reference sequence). The CDR3 has 15 amino acids. The CDR3, as DNA: TGTGCCAGCAGCCCCTGGGACAGGGAAAACACTGAAGCTTTCTTT. The encoded protein is CASSPWDRENTEAFF.

The chain combines TRBV5-1 with TRBJ2-5; the D gene is possibly TRBD1 (6 bases). Germline values: CDR1 SGHRS, CDR2 YFSETQ. This CDR3 contains 14 residues. V gave up 1 base and J gave up 6 bases, with 13 bases separating them. The CDR3 DNA reads as TGCGCCAGCAGCTTGATGGGCAGGGGCAAGACCCAGTACTTC. Encoded protein: CASSLMGRGKTQYF.

This clonotype appeared many times. The chain is built from TRBV9 and TRBJ2-7, with D possibly being TRBD1 or TRBD2 (5 bases each). CDR1 SGDLS and CDR2 YYNGEE come from the germline V gene. This CDR3 is 15 amino acids long. V gave up 3 bases and J gave up 0 bases, with 13 bases separating them. CDR3 sequence reads: CASSAGTASSYEQYF. The CDR3 DNA reads TGTGCCAGCAGCGCCGGGACGGCTAGCTCCTACGAGCAGTACTTC.

This rearrangement joins TRBV28 to TRBJ2-3; D is ambiguous. V was pared by 5 bases and J by 0 bases, with 9 bases between. The CDR3 contains 14 residues. Germline CDR1 and CDR2: MDHEN and SYDVKM. CDR3 bases: TGTGCCAGCAGTCTAGGATCTAGCACAGATACGCAGTATTTT. Protein sequence: CASSLGSSTDTQYF.

On this clonotype itself: Since a much larger clone is just one base distant, this may be a read error. V and J are TRBV7-9 and TRBJ2-3; TRBD2 is a possible D gene (5 bases). The CDR3 spans 12 residues. The germline CDR1 and CDR2 sequences are SEHNR and FQNEAQ (reference sequence). Trimming removed 3 bases from V and 9 bases from J, with 10 bases in between. As DNA, the CDR3 is TGTGCCAGCAGCTTCTCGACGGGGACGCAGTATTTT. This gives the protein CASSFSTGTQYF.

The V gene is TRBV25-1, the J gene TRBJ2-6; 7 bases line up with TRBD1. With 4 bases clipped from V and 4 bases from J, the junction kept 16 bases outside the gene matches. CDR1 and CDR2 (germline): MGHDK, SYGVNS. The CDR3 spans 19 residues. CDR3 amino acids: CASSVDRAVLQTGANVLTF. The CDR3 DNA sequence: TGTGCCAGCAGTGTCGACAGGGCGGTATTGCAAACGGGGGCCAACGTCCTGACTTTC.

This clonotype was picked up many times. J is TRBJ2-7 and V is TRBV4-1; D remains ambiguous. Trimming removed 0 bases from V and 2 bases from J, with 8 bases in between. Germline V lookup: CDR1 MGHRA, CDR2 YSYEKL. This CDR3 is built from 14 residues. CDR3 coding DNA: TGCGCCAGCAGCCAAGATGATGCCGCCTACGAGCAGTACTTC. It encodes CASSQDDAAYEQYF.

This clonotype was recorded at least ten times. The chain combines TRBV12-3 or TRBV12-4 with TRBJ2-1; possibly TRBD1 for D (5 bases). The CDR3 length is 12 residues. The germline V and J ends were trimmed by 6 bases and 4 bases, with 7 bases remaining between them. This CDR3 reads CASRPGYNEQFF. CDR3 in DNA: TGTGCCAGCAGACCAGGGTACAATGAGCAGTTCTTC.

The sample holds many counts of this clonotype. This chain links TRBV12-3 or TRBV12-4 with TRBJ2-1; the D gene is possibly TRBD2 (6 bases). Trimming left V 8 bases short and J 8 bases short, with 19 bases between. The length of the CDR3 is 14 residues. The CDR3 spells CASAFSSVIDEQFF. CDR3 nucleotides: TGTGCCAGCGCCTTCTCTAGCGTGATTGATGAGCAGTTCTTC.

This clonotype was observed at least ten times. The chain joins TRBV29-1 to TRBJ2-1; 7 bases are a match to TRBD2. From germline, CDR1 is SQVTM and CDR2 ANQGSEA. The CDR3 consists of 16 residues. V lost 4 bases to trimming and J lost 2 bases; unmatched junction nucleotides: 11. The CDR3 region is CSVGGLAEGPYNEQFF. The CDR3 region has the DNA TGCAGCGTTGGGGGTCTAGCGGAGGGGCCCTACAATGAGCAGTTCTTC.

The rearrangement links TRBV2 to TRBJ2-7; D call uncertain. Germline V gene sequence: CDR1 SNHLY, CDR2 FYNNEI. The CDR3 runs 12 residues. V was cut by 6 bases and J by 2 bases, with 8 bases left in between. DNA of the CDR3: TGTGCCAGCAGCCACTCTACCTACGAGCAGTACTTC. Translated: CASSHSTYEQYF. The complete variable domain, with remaining parts taken from reference TRBV2 and TRBJ2-7, reads EPEVTQTPSHQVTQMGQEVILRCVPISNHLYFYWYRQILGQKVEFLVSFYNNEISEKSEIFDDQFSVERPDGSNFTLKIRSTKLEDSAMYFCASSHSTYEQYFGPGTRLTVT.

This chain uses TRBV10-3 with TRBJ2-7; 9 bases match TRBD2. Looked up from germline, CDR1 is ENHRY and CDR2 is SYGVKD. The CDR3 extends over 13 amino acids. With 11 bases clipped from V and 4 bases from J, the junction kept 9 bases outside the gene matches. CDR3 in DNA: TGTGCCTCGACTTTAGCGGGAGCGTACGAGCAGTACTTC. It specifies CASTLAGAYEQYF.

This sequence joins TRBV13 and TRBJ2-7, with a tentative D call TRBD2 (6 bases). Trimming removed 5 bases at V and 0 bases at J, with 17 bases between. The CDR3 sequence is 16 residues long. Germline-derived CDR1 and CDR2 are PRHDT and FYEKMQ (reference sequence). The CDR3 region is CASSLSGLGSSYEQYF. The CDR3 nucleotides are TGTGCCAGCAGCCTTTCGGGACTCGGAAGCTCCTACGAGCAGTACTTC.

This clonotype was detected only a few times. The chain couples TRBV4-3 to TRBJ2-3; D gene uncertain. The CDR3 has 16 residues. Looked up from germline, CDR1 is LGHNA and CDR2 is YSLEER. Trimming removed 1 base from V and 2 bases from J, with 13 bases in between. The CDR3 DNA reads as TGCGCCAGCAGCCAAGGGGTCAGCCTTTACACAGATACGCAGTATTTT. Protein: CASSQGVSLYTDTQYF.

The CDR3, as DNA: TGTGCCAGTAGTTTGGGACAGTTCACCGGGGAGCTGTTTTTT. As protein: CASSLGQFTGELFF. The chain has TRBV19 and TRBJ2-2; 7 bases align to TRBD1. Trimming removed 5 bases from V and 4 bases from J; junction bases left unmatched: 4. Germline CDR1 is LNHDA and CDR2 is SQIVND (reference sequence). This CDR3 is 14 amino acids long. Variable domain in full (rest from reference TRBV19 and TRBJ2-2): DGGITQSPKYLFRKEGQNVTLSCEQNLNHDAMYWYRQDPGQGLRLIYYSQIVNDFQKGDIAEGYSVSREKKESFPLTVTSAQKNPTAFYLCASSLGQFTGELFFGEGSRLTVL.

This clonotype showed up many times. The gene calls are TRBV20-1 and TRBJ2-1, with unresolved D. Trimming stripped 0 bases from V and 3 bases from J, with 3 bases between. CDR1 is DFQATT, CDR2 SNEGSKA, per germline (reference sequence). This CDR3 spans 12 amino acids. CDR3 in DNA: TGCAGTGCTAGAGACAACTACAATGAGCAGTTCTTC. Its protein is CSARDNYNEQFF.

Comments on this clonotype: The junction departs from the called germline gene at one end, perhaps through a read error. J is TRBJ2-1 and V is TRBV5-8, with 7 bases identical to TRBD2. The CDR3 covers 15 residues. CDR1 SGHTS and CDR2 YDEGEE come from the germline V gene. CDR3 amino acids: CASSLVAGAANEPFF. In DNA, the CDR3 is TGTGCCAGCAGCTTGGTGGCGGGAGCTGCCAATGAGCCGTTCTTC.

The chain links TRBV6-2 or TRBV6-3 to TRBJ2-5, with D uncertain. The CDR3 consists of 11 residues. V was trimmed by 8 bases and J by 5 bases, leaving 9 bases between them. CDR1 and CDR2 from the germline V gene are MNHEY and SVGEGT. Written as DNA, the CDR3 is TGTGCCAGCGAGCTTGGGGAGACCCAGTACTTC. Protein product: CASELGETQYF.

This clonotype was seen repeatedly, ten times or more. V and J are TRBV5-6 and TRBJ2-7, with D possibly being TRBD1 or TRBD2 (5 bases each). Germline V gives CDR1 SGHDT, CDR2 YYEEEE. The CDR3 has 14 amino acids. V lost 4 bases, J lost 2 bases, and 13 bases lay in between. The CDR3 here is CASSLDRGTYEQYF. CDR3 nucleotide sequence: TGTGCCAGCAGCCTGGATCGGGGCACCTACGAGCAGTACTTC.